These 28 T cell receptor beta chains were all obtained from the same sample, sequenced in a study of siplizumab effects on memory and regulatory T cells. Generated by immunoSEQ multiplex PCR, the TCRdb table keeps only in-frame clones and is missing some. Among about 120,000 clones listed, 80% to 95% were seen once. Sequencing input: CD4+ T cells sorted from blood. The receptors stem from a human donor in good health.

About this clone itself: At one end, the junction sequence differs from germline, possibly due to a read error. The CDR3 region has the DNA TGTGCCTGGAGTGTAGGAGGACAGGGACGCGCCGAGCTGTACTTC. It translates to CAWSVGGQGRAELYF. This chain joins TRBV30 and TRBJ2-7; TRBD1 agrees at 8 bases. Germline CDR1 reads GTSNPN; CDR2 reads SVGIG (reference sequence). CDR3 length: 15 residues.

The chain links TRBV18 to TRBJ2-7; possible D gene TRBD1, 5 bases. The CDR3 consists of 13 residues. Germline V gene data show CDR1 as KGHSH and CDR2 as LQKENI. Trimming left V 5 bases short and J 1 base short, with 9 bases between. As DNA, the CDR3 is TGTGCCAGCTCAGGGGCCGAATCCTACGAGCAGTACTTC. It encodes CASSGAESYEQYF. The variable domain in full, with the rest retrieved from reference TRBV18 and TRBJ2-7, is NAGVMQNPRHLVRRRGQEARLRCSPMKGHSHVYWYRQLPEEGLKFMVYLQKENIIDESGMPKERFSAEFPKEGPSILRIQQVVRGDSAAYFCASSGAESYEQYFGPGTRLTVT.

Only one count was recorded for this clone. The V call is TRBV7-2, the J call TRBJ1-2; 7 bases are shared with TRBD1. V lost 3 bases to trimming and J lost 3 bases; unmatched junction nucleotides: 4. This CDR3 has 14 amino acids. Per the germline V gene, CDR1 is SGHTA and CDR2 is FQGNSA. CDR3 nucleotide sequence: TGTGCCAGCAGCTTTACCAGGGGGGACTATGGCTACACCTTC. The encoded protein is CASSFTRGDYGYTF.

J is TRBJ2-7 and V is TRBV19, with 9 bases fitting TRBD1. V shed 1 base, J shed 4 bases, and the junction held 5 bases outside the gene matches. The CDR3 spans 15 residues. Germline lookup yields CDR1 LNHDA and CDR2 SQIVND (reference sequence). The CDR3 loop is CASSIAPGQGYEQYF. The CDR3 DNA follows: TGTGCCAGTAGTATAGCACCGGGACAGGGATACGAGCAGTACTTC.

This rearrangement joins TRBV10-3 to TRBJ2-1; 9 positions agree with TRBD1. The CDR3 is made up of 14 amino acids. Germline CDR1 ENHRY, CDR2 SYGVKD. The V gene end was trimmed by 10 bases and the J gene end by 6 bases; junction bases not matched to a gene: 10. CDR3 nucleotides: TGTGCCACCGCCGCCGGACAGGGGAGCAATGAGCAGTTCTTC. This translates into CATAAGQGSNEQFF.

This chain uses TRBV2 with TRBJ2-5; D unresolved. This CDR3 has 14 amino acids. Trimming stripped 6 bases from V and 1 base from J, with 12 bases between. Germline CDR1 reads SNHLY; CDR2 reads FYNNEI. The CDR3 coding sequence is TGTGCCAGCAGCTCGCCATCCTCCCAAGAGACCCAGTACTTC. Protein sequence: CASSSPSSQETQYF.

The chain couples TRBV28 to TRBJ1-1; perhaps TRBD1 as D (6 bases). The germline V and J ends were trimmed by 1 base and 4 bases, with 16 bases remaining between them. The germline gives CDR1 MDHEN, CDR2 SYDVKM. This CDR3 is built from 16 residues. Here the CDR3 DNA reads TGTGCCAGCAGTTTATCTGGGGGCGGCCGTGGCACTGAAGCTTTCTTT. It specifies CASSLSGGGRGTEAFF.

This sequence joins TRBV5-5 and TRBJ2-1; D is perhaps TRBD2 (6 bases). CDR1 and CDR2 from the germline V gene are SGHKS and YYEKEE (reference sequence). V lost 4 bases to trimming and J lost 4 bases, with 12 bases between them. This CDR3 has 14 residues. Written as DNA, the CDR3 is TGTGCCAGCAGCCTTTGGGCGGGGTACAATGAGCAGTTCTTC. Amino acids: CASSLWAGYNEQFF. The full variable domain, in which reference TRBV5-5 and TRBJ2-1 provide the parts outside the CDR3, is DAGVTQSPTHLIKTRGQQVTLRCSPISGHKSVSWYQQVLGQGPQFIFQYYEKEERGRGNFPDRFSARQFPNYSSELNVNALLLGDSALYLCASSLWAGYNEQFFGPGTRLTVL.

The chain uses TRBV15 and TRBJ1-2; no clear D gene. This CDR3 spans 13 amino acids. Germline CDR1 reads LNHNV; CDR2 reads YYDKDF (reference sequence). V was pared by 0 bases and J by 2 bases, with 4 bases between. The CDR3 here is CATSRDLNYGYTF. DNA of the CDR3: TGTGCCACCAGCAGAGACCTGAACTATGGCTACACCTTC.

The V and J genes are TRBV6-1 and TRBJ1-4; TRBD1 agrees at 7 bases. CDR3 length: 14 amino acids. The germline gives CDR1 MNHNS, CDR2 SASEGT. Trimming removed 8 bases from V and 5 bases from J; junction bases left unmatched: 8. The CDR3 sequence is CASWQGGANEKLFF. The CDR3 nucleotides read TGTGCCAGCTGGCAGGGGGGAGCGAATGAAAAACTGTTTTTT.

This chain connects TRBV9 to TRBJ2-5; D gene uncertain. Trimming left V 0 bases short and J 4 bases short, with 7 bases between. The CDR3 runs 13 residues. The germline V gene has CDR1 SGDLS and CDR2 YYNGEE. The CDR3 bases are TGTGCCAGCAGCGTAGAATCGGGAGAGACCCAGTACTTC. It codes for CASSVESGETQYF.

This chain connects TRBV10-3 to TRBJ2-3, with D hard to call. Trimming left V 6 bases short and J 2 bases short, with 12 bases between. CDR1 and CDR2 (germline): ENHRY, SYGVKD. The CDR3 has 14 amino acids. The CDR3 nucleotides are TGTGCCATCAGCTCCGGACGAGCCACAGATACGCAGTATTTT. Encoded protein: CAISSGRATDTQYF.

CDR3 DNA sequence: TGCGCCAGCAGCTTGGGTGGGAGAGGCTCTAGTAGGGAAGCTTTCTTT. Protein: CASSLGGRGSSREAFF. The chain is built from TRBV5-1 and TRBJ1-1, with D uncertain. Germline loops: CDR1 SGHRS, CDR2 YFSETQ. Trimming pared 0 bases from V and 8 bases from J, leaving 20 bases between. This CDR3 contains 16 residues.

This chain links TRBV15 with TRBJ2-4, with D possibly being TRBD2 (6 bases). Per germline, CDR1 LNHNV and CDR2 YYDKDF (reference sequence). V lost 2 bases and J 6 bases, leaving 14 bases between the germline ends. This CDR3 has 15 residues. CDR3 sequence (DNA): TGTGCCACCAGCAGACCCCCTCCCGGGGGAAACATTCAGTACTTC. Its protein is CATSRPPPGGNIQYF.

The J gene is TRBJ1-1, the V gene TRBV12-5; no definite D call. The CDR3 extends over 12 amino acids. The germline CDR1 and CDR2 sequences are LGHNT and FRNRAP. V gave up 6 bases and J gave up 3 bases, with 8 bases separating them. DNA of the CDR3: TGTGCTAGTGGCCAACACGACACTGAAGCTTTCTTT. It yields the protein CASGQHDTEAFF.

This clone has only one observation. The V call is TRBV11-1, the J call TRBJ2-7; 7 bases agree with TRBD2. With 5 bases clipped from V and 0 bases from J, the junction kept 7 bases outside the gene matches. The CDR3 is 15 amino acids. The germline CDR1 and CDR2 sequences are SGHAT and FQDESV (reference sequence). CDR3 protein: CASSTGLGSSYEQYF. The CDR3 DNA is TGTGCCAGCAGCACAGGACTAGGGAGCTCCTACGAGCAGTACTTC.

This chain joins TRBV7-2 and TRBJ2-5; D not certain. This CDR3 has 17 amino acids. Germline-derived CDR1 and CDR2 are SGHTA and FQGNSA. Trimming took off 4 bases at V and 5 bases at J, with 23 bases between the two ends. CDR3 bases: TGTGCCAGCAGCTCGAGACCAAAGAGCCTGGCGTTGGAGACCCAGTACTTC. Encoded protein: CASSSRPKSLALETQYF.

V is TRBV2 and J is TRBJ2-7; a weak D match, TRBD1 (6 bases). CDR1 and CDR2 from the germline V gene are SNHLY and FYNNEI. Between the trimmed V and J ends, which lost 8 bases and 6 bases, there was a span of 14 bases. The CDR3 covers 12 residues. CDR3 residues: CASGLGTFEQYF. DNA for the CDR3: TGTGCCAGCGGCTTAGGGACATTCGAGCAGTACTTC. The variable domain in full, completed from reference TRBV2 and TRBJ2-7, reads EPEVTQTPSHQVTQMGQEVILRCVPISNHLYFYWYRQILGQKVEFLVSFYNNEISEKSEIFDDQFSVERPDGSNFTLKIRSTKLEDSAMYFCASGLGTFEQYFGPGTRLTVT.

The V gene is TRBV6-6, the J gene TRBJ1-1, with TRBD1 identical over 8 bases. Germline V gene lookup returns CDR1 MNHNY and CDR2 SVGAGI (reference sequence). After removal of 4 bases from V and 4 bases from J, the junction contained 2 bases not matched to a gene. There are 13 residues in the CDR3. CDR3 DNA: TGTGCCAGCAGTTTCGGACAGGGCACTGAAGCTTTCTTT. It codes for CASSFGQGTEAFF.

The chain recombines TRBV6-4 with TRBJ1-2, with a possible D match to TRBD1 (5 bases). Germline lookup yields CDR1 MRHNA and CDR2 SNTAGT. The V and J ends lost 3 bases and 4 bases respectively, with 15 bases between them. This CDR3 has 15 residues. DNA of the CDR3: TGTGCCAGCAGTGATGGCCATAAGGGGTCCTATGGCTACACCTTC. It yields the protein CASSDGHKGSYGYTF.

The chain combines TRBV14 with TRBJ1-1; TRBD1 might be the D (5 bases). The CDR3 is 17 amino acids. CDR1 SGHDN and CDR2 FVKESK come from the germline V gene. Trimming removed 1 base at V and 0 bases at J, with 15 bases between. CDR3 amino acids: CASSQVQGEVMNTEAFF. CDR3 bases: TGTGCCAGCAGCCAAGTTCAGGGAGAGGTAATGAACACTGAAGCTTTCTTT.

The CDR3 protein is CASIPFGAGSYEQYF. The CDR3 nucleotides are TGTGCCAGCATTCCCTTTGGGGCAGGTTCCTACGAGCAGTACTTC. The gene calls are TRBV6-1 and TRBJ2-7; D possibly corresponds to TRBD1 (5 bases). Germline V gives CDR1 MNHNS, CDR2 SASEGT. The germline V and J ends were trimmed by 7 bases and 1 base, with 17 bases remaining between them. CDR3 length: 15 amino acids.

CDR3 nucleotides: TGTGCCAGCAGTGAACACAGGGGCGAAGGTGAAAAACTGTTTTTT. Residues: CASSEHRGEGEKLFF. The chain links TRBV2 to TRBJ1-4; TRBD1 aligns across 7 bases. Germline assignment: CDR1 SNHLY and CDR2 FYNNEI. CDR3 size: 15 residues. The V and J ends lost 2 bases and 7 bases, in that order; junction bases with no gene match: 7.

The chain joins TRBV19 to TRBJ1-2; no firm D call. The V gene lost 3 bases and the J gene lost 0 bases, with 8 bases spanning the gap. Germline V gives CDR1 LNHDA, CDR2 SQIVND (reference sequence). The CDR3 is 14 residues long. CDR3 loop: CASSMIPPNYGYTF. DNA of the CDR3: TGTGCCAGTAGTATGATACCCCCTAACTATGGCTACACCTTC.

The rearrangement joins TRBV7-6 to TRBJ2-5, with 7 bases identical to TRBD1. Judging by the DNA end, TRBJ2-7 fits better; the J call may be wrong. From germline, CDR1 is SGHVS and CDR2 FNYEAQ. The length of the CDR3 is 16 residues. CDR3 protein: CASSLEVGTAYYEQYF. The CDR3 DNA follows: TGTGCCAGCAGCTTAGAGGTTGGGACAGCCTACTACGAGCAGTACTTC.

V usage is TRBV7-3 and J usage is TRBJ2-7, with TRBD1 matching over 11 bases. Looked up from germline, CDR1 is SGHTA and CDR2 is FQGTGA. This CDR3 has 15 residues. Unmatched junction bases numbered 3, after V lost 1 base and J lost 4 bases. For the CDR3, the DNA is TGTGCCAGCAGCTTAAGGGGACAGGGGGTTTACGAGCAGTACTTC. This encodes CASSLRGQGVYEQYF.

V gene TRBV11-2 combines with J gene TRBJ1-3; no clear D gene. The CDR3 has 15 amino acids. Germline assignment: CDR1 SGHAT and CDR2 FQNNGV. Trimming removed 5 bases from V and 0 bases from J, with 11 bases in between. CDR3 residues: CASSIDIPSGNTIYF. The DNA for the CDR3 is TGTGCCAGCAGCATTGACATTCCCTCTGGAAACACCATATATTTT. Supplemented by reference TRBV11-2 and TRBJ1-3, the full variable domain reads EAGVAQSPRYKIIEKRQSVAFWCNPISGHATLYWYQQILGQGPKLLIQFQNNGVVDDSQLPKDRFSAERLKGVDSTLKIQPAKLEDSAVYLCASSIDIPSGNTIYFGEGSWLTVV.

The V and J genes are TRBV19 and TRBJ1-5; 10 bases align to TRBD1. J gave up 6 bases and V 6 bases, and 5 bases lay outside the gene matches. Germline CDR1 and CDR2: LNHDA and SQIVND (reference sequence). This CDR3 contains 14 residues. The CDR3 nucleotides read TGTGCCAGTAGGACAGGGGGCGCGAGTCAGCCCCAGCATTTT. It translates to CASRTGGASQPQHF.